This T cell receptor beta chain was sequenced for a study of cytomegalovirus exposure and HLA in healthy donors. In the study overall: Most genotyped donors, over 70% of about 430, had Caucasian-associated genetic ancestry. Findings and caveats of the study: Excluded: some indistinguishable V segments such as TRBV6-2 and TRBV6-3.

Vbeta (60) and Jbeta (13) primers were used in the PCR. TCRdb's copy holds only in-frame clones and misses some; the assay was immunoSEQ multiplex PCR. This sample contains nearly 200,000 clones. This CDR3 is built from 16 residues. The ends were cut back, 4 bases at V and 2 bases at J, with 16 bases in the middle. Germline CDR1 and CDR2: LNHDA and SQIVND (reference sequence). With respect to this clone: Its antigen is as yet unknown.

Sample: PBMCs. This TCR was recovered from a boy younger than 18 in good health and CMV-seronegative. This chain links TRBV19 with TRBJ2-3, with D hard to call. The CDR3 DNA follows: TGTGCCAGTAGTAACGGCGGCCGTTCCCTCACAGATACGCAGTATTTT. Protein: CASSNGGRSLTDTQYF.